The 3 T cell receptor beta chains below were found in one sample sequenced in a study of PD-1 blockade in classical Hodgkin lymphoma. This sample's time point: cycle 4 day 1 (C4D1), after less than 7 weeks of nivolumab. Exposure to brentuximab vedotin varied, and each patient had relapsed following autologous stem cell transplantation. The CD8+ T cells came from thawed PBMCs through magnetic negative selection. Clones were sequenced by immunoSEQ multiplex PCR, and TCRdb holds only the in-frame ones, with some missing. The data contain some 7,000 clones, around three fifths of them singletons. The starting material was CD8+ T cells from blood, obtained before the fourth cycle of nivolumab. These TCRs come from a human donor with classical Hodgkin lymphoma.

The chain employs TRBV27 and TRBJ1-1; TRBD1 might be the D (5 bases). CDR3 length: 14 residues. Trimming took off 4 bases at V and 2 bases at J, with 11 bases between the two ends. The germline CDR1 and CDR2 sequences are MNHEY and SMNVEV (reference sequence). The CDR3 region is CASSWWGGNTEAFF. CDR3 DNA: TGTGCCAGCAGTTGGTGGGGGGGTAACACTGAAGCTTTCTTT.

In nucleotides, the CDR3 is TGCGCCAGCAGCAGTGGGATTTCGGGTATGGATCAGCCCCAGCATTTT. Its translation: CASSSGISGMDQPQHF. The chain employs TRBV4-1 and TRBJ1-5; no reliable D call. The germline V gene has CDR1 MGHRA and CDR2 YSYEKL. Between the trimmed V and J ends, which lost 5 bases and 5 bases, there was a span of 19 bases. This CDR3 region has 16 residues.

This clone was observed a few times. The chain links TRBV27 to TRBJ2-7, with 11 bases aligning to TRBD2. The V and J ends lost 0 bases and 6 bases, in that order; junction bases with no gene match: 10. Germline lookup yields CDR1 MNHEY and CDR2 SMNVEV (reference sequence). The CDR3 loop spans 17 amino acids. The DNA for the CDR3 is TGTGCCAGCAGTTTATCGGGGCTAGCGGGAGGCTTGGTCGAGCAGTACTTC. This translates into CASSLSGLAGGLVEQYF.